This T cell receptor (beta chain) derives from a study of tumor and adjacent non-tumor tissue in lung cancer (dated by TCRdb to 2017 to 2018). General notes on the study: Of the cohort, 11 to 12 patients had adenocarcinoma, 2 had squamous cell carcinoma and 1 had small cell lung cancer. The roughly 15 patients were aged about 31 to 85 years, included 10 men and 5 women, and had TNM stage I to III disease. For each patient, one tumor sample and one normal lung sample were taken, giving roughly 30 paired specimens that underwent TCRbeta CDR3 sequencing. The study compared bulk TCRbeta repertoires between lung tumor tissue and matched distant non-tumor lung tissue from over 12 lung cancer patients. Sequencing produced about 130,000,000 productive TCRbeta reads in total, an average of approximately 4.5 million reads per sample. Here is what the overall study found, with its caveats: In normal lung, the top 100 clones accounted for a significantly larger cumulative share of the repertoire than in tumor tissue. Tumor tissue showed significantly higher TCR diversity (inverse Simpson) than normal lung tissue, at about 410 vs 180 (P = 0.0075, Mann-Whitney U test). The sequencing platform is not named in the methods, and unique molecular identifiers are not mentioned. Younger patients had significantly higher TCR diversity, and higher tumor TCR diversity was associated with shorter overall and disease-free survival. With only roughly 14 patients in the cohort, the authors noted that larger samples and more detailed clinical data are needed. Because peripheral blood was not sequenced, the blood TCRbeta repertoires of the lung cancer patients in the study went unexamined.

RNA was isolated from bulk unsorted tissue, and RNA quality was assessed with a NanoDrop ND-1000 and an Agilent 2100. The normal lung samples consisted of distant non-tumor tissue collected more than 3 cm from the tumor edge. The donors were newly diagnosed lung cancer patients admitted for thoracic surgery in China from August to November 2014 who had not received prior chemotherapy. Patients who had received previous radiotherapy or chemotherapy, or who had another concurrent cancer, were excluded from the study. Pieces of surgical tissue measuring about 1-2.1 cm3 were kept in RNAlater solution and stored at -80 degrees C until use. In regard to this clonotype: The target of this receptor is not known. The CDR3 does not close with the conserved phenylalanine or tryptophan, likely indicating a read error.

The library was made by multiplex PCR. Sequencing was performed on an Illumina HiSeq 2500. TCRbeta libraries were built by three rounds of nested PCR using primers (Table S4), following protocols modified from ARM-PCR. PCR products of 200-500 bp were gel-excised and purified with the QIAquick gel extraction kit before sequencing. The authors' pipeline ran thus. Trimmomatic was used to clean the reads, FLASH merged the cleaned reads into complete CDR3 sequences, and MiTCR assigned the sequences to V(D)J germline segments. Clonal diversity was computed as the inverse Simpson's index with VDJtools. In-frame sequences lacking a premature stop codon were counted as productive reads. TCRdb redid the processing of the public reads, applying fastp at Q25 and MiXCR, and retained in-frame beta chains. CDR3 protein sequences are deduplicated, and each keeps its most common genes and DNA. The V and J calls follow TCRdb's processing rather than the paper's. For this sample the table gives more than 35,000 distinct CDR3 sequences, of which 60% to 70% were detected only once. The ten largest clones represent 15% to 20% of the sample.

The CDR3 has 14 amino acids, counting both end residues. Only the CDR3 part of the read is kept: 42 bases, read in frame from the first base. CDR1 MNHNY and CDR2 SVGAGI are derived from the germline V gene (reference sequence). The clonotype originates from a woman aged 40 to 50 with non-small cell lung cancer. Sequencing input: distant non-tumor lung tissue. Recombination connected TRBV6-6 to TRBJ1-2; 8 nucleotides in the junction match TRBD1. The DNA sequence is given as TGTGCAAGCAGACAGGGGCGGTCCCAGGATGGCTACACCATC. Translation gives CASRQGRSQDGYTI.